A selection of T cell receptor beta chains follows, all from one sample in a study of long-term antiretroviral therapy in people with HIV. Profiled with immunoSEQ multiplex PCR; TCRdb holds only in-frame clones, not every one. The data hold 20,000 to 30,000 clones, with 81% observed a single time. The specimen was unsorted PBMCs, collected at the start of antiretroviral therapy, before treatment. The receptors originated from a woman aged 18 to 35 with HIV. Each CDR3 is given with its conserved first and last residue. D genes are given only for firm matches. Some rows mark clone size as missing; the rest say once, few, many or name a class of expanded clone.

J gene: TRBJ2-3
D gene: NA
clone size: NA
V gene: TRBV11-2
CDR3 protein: CASSLAPVEGDTQYF
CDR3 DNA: TGTGCCAGCAGCTTAGCTCCCGTTGAGGGCGATACGCAGTATTTT

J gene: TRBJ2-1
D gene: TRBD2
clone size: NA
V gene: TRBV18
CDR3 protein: CASSPVLGGGISYNEQFF
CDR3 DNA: TGTGCCAGCTCCCCGGTTCTCGGGGGAGGGATCTCCTACAATGAGCAGTTCTTC

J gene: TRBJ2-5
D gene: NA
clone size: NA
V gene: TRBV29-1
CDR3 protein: CSVTGPLGETQYF
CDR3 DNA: TGCAGCGTTACTGGTCCTCTGGGAGAGACCCAGTACTTC

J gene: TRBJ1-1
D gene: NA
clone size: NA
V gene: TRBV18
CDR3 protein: CASSPRAGNTEAFF
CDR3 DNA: TGTGCCAGCTCACCACGTGCTGGGAACACTGAAGCTTTCTTT

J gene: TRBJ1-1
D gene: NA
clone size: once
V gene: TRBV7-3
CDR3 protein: CASSFQMNTEAFF
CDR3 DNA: TGTGCCAGCAGCTTTCAGATGAACACTGAAGCTTTCTTT

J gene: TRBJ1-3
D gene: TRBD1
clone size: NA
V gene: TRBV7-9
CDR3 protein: CASSLTGTASGNTIYF
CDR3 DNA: TGTGCCAGCAGCTTAACCGGGACAGCCTCTGGAAACACCATATATTTT

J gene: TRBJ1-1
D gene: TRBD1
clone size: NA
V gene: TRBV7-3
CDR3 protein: CASSWDRAAEAFF
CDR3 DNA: TGTGCCAGCAGCTGGGACAGGGCAGCTGAAGCTTTCTTT

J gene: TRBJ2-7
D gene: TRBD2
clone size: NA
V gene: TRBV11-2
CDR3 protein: CASSANSGGASEQYF
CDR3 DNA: TGTGCCAGCAGCGCCAATAGCGGGGGGGCCTCCGAGCAGTACTTC

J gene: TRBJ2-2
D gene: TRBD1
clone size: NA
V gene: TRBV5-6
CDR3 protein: CASSSQGALNTGELFF
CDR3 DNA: TGTGCCAGCAGCTCACAGGGGGCACTGAACACCGGGGAGCTGTTTTTT

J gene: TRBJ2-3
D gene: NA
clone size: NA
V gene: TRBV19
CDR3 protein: CASSISTSTDTQYF
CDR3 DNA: TGTGCCAGTAGTATTTCGACTAGCACAGATACGCAGTATTTT

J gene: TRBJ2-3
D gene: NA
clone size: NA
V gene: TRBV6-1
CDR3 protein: CASLERATDTQYF
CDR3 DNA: TGTGCCAGCTTGGAGCGGGCCACAGATACGCAGTATTTT

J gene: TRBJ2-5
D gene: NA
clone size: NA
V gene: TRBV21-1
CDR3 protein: CASSTWVGGRKETQYF
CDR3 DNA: TGTGCCAGCAGCACGTGGGTGGGTGGCAGAAAAGAGACCCAGTACTTC

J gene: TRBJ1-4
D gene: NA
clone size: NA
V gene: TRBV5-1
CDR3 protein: CASSVINRANEKLFF
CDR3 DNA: TGCGCCAGCAGCGTGATCAACAGAGCGAATGAAAAACTGTTTTTT

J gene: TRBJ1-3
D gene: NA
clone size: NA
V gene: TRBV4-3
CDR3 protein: CASSQEGGSGNTIYF
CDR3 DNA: TGCGCCAGCAGCCAAGAGGGGGGGTCTGGAAACACCATATATTTT

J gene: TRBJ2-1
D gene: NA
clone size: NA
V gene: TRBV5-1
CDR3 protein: CASSSNRDGGYNEQFF
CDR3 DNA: TGCGCCAGCAGTTCGAACCGGGACGGTGGGTACAATGAGCAGTTCTTC

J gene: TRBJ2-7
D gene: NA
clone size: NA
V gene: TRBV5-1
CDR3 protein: CASSLGDGHLREQYF
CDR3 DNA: TGCGCCAGCAGCTTGGGTGACGGCCACCTACGGGAGCAGTACTTC